This T cell receptor beta chain stems from a study of OX40 agonist ivuxolimab in advanced cancers. The table came from immunoSEQ multiplex PCR; TCRdb's copy has only in-frame clones and leaves some out. The profile covers 65,000 to 75,000 clones, with more than 75% appearing a single time and 5% to 6.5% taken by the ten largest. V lost 4 bases to trimming and J lost 3 bases; unmatched junction nucleotides: 9. The CDR3 spans 15 residues. CDR1 and CDR2 from the germline V gene are SGDLS and YYNGEE. The material was CD4+ or CD8+ T cells sorted from blood, obtained in a trial of the OX40 agonist ivuxolimab. The chain is built from TRBV9 and TRBJ2-7, with 8 bases fitting TRBD1. This TCR came from an adult with an advanced solid tumor such as melanoma, head and neck, liver or kidney cancer. CDR3 amino acids: CASSPQGQAHYEQYF. The DNA of the CDR3 is TGTGCCAGCAGCCCTCAGGGACAGGCGCACTACGAGCAGTACTTC.